This TCR beta chain comes out of a study of cytomegalovirus exposure and HLA in healthy donors. Across the whole study: Some 90 million unique TCRs from HLA-typed donors were held in an early data release. Study-wide results and caveats: The likely origin of a cluster of highly shared sequence variants was a sequencing artifact. According to the study, roughly 180 TCR beta chains were cytomegalovirus-associated. A later analysis showed HLA-associated TCR beta chains outstripping equally common others in clonal expansion.

Germline CDR1 reads SGHRS; CDR2 reads YFSETQ. V lost 3 bases, J lost 0 bases, and 13 bases lay in between. There are 16 residues in the CDR3. As regards this clone: The antigen is not known.

In the PCR, 60 Vbeta and 13 Jbeta primers were used. The method was immunoSEQ multiplex PCR; TCRdb's version includes in-frame clones alone and lacks a portion of them. The data hold about 160,000 clones, with roughly 70% observed a single time. The receptor comes from a woman aged 45-59 years in good health and CMV-seropositive. The V gene is TRBV5-1, the J gene TRBJ1-3; no clear D gene. Specimen: PBMCs. This CDR3 is CASSSDISHSGNTIYF. In DNA, the CDR3 is TGCGCCAGCAGCTCAGACATTTCGCACTCTGGAAACACCATATATTTT.